The next 20 T cell receptor beta chains were all read from a single sample in a study of T cell responses to AZD1222 COVID-19 vaccine. TCRdb keeps only in-frame clones here, not all; method: immunoSEQ multiplex PCR. Among roughly 120,000 clones, approximately 91% were seen once, and the ten largest hold 7.5%. Here the sequenced sample was peripheral blood, taken on day 0 of AZD1222 vaccination. Receptor source: an adult in good health.

This rearrangement joins TRBV27 to TRBJ1-6; 8 positions agree with TRBD1. With 6 bases clipped from V and 7 bases from J, the junction kept 8 bases outside the gene matches. This CDR3 spans 15 amino acids. The germline gives CDR1 MNHEY, CDR2 SMNVEV (reference sequence). CDR3 in DNA: TGTGCCAGCAGGCTCGACAGGGGAGCCAATTCACCCCTCCACTTT. This gives the protein CASRLDRGANSPLHF.

V is TRBV11-2 and J is TRBJ2-3; D ambiguous. The CDR3 consists of 12 residues. CDR1 and CDR2 from the germline V gene are SGHAT and FQNNGV. Trimming took 5 bases from V and 1 from J, leaving 4 bases between them. CDR3 loop: CASSGRTDTQYF. Written as DNA, the CDR3 is TGTGCCAGCAGCGGACGCACAGATACGCAGTATTTT. Combining the CDR3 with reference TRBV11-2 and TRBJ2-3 gives the whole variable domain EAGVAQSPRYKIIEKRQSVAFWCNPISGHATLYWYQQILGQGPKLLIQFQNNGVVDDSQLPKDRFSAERLKGVDSTLKIQPAKLEDSAVYLCASSGRTDTQYFGPGTRLTVL.

This rearrangement joins TRBV19 to TRBJ2-5; TRBD2 matches 11 bases. CDR1 and CDR2 from the germline V gene are LNHDA and SQIVND (reference sequence). This CDR3 has 16 residues. V shed 1 base, J shed 5 bases, and the junction held 6 bases outside the gene matches. The CDR3 region is CASSIGVAGGRETQYF. The CDR3 DNA reads TGTGCCAGTAGTATAGGGGTAGCGGGAGGGCGCGAGACCCAGTACTTC.

The chain employs TRBV4-1 and TRBJ1-3, with a weak D call TRBD1 (6 bases). The CDR3 spans 16 residues. The germline V gene encodes CDR1 MGHRA and CDR2 YSYEKL. Trimming took off 1 base at V and 3 bases at J, with 13 bases between the two ends. The CDR3 nucleotides read TGCGCCAGCAGCCAAGTTGAGGGGGAAGGTGGAAACACCATATATTTT. Translation gives CASSQVEGEGGNTIYF.

J is TRBJ1-6 and V is TRBV9, with a possible D match to TRBD1 (6 bases). Germline loops: CDR1 SGDLS, CDR2 YYNGEE. V lost 4 bases to trimming and J lost 4 bases, with 12 bases between them. This CDR3 has 15 amino acids. This CDR3 reads CASSRVGAYNSPLHF. CDR3 nucleotide sequence: TGTGCCAGCAGCCGCGTGGGGGCTTATAATTCACCCCTCCACTTT.

The chain recombines TRBV3-1 (or the pseudogene TRBV3-2) with TRBJ1-6; D unclear. Trimming stripped 2 bases from V and 9 bases from J, with 8 bases between. The CDR3 is 13 residues long. In germline, CDR1 is LGHDT, CDR2 YNNKEL (reference sequence). In DNA form, the CDR3 reads TGTGCCAGCAGCCAATTGGTGCGTTCACCCCTCCACTTT. Translating gives CASSQLVRSPLHF.

This clone came up many times. This chain links TRBV5-1 with TRBJ1-4, with D perhaps matching TRBD1 (5 bases). The CDR3 extends over 14 amino acids. Germline V gene lookup returns CDR1 SGHRS and CDR2 YFSETQ. The V end was cut by 7 bases, the J end by 6 bases, with 16 bases between. CDR3 nucleotides: TGCGCCAGCCATTCGGGGGGAAGGGATGAAAAACTGTTTTTT. Its protein is CASHSGGRDEKLFF.

This CDR3 is CASRGDGWGYTF. CDR3 nucleotide sequence: TGTGCCAGCAGGGGGGACGGGTGGGGCTACACCTTC. The chain is built from TRBV27 and TRBJ1-2, with D maybe TRBD1 (5 bases). Germline-derived CDR1 and CDR2 are MNHEY and SMNVEV (reference sequence). This CDR3 comprises 12 residues. The V and J ends lost 6 bases and 8 bases respectively, with 13 bases between them.

The chain has TRBV6-1 and TRBJ2-1; 8 bases are shared with TRBD2. Germline V CDR1 and CDR2: MNHNS, SASEGT. V lost 2 bases, J lost 2 bases, and 8 bases stayed unmatched. The CDR3 is 17 residues long. Here the CDR3 reads CASSEWGAGGTYNEQFF. The CDR3 bases are TGTGCCAGCAGTGAATGGGGGGCGGGAGGCACCTACAATGAGCAGTTCTTC.

This chain joins TRBV7-2 and TRBJ2-1, with D hard to call. The CDR3 spans 12 residues. V was cut by 1 base and J by 14 bases, with 12 bases left in between. Germline V CDR1 and CDR2: SGHTA, FQGNSA. CDR3 amino acids: CASSLGSLREFF. The CDR3 nucleotides read TGTGCCAGCAGCTTAGGTTCCCTCCGAGAGTTCTTC.

The chain links TRBV11-2 to TRBJ2-1; no firm D call. The CDR3 has 16 residues. Trimming pared 1 base from V and 0 bases from J, leaving 10 bases between. Per germline, CDR1 SGHAT and CDR2 FQNNGV. CDR3 nucleotides: TGTGCCAGCAGCTTAGCCGTCGTCAGCTCCTACAATGAGCAGTTCTTC. Amino acid sequence: CASSLAVVSSYNEQFF. The variable domain in full, completed from reference TRBV11-2 and TRBJ2-1, reads EAGVAQSPRYKIIEKRQSVAFWCNPISGHATLYWYQQILGQGPKLLIQFQNNGVVDDSQLPKDRFSAERLKGVDSTLKIQPAKLEDSAVYLCASSLAVVSSYNEQFFGPGTRLTVL.

This clone was recorded only once. The J gene is TRBJ1-2, the V gene TRBV30, with D perhaps TRBD1 (6 bases). This CDR3 region has 16 residues. With 6 bases removed from V and 0 bases from J, the gap between germline ends came to 20 bases. The V gene's germline CDR1 is GTSNPN and CDR2 SVGIG (reference sequence). Written as DNA, the CDR3 is TGTGCCTGCCCCGGGGGGATGGGGACACCTAACTATGGCTACACCTTC. Amino acid sequence: CACPGGMGTPNYGYTF. Together with reference TRBV30 and TRBJ1-2, the CDR3 gives the full variable domain: SQTIHQWPATLVQPVGSPLSLECTVEGTSNPNLYWYRQAAGRGLQLLFYSVGIGQISSEVPQNLSASRPQDRQFILSSKKLLLSDSGFYLCACPGGMGTPNYGYTFGSGTRLTVV.

The V gene is TRBV4-1, the J gene TRBJ2-1; D gene unclear. The CDR3 is 15 amino acids. Between the trimmed V and J ends, which lost 4 bases and 0 bases, there was a span of 10 bases. Germline-derived CDR1 and CDR2 are MGHRA and YSYEKL. CDR3 DNA: TGCGCCAGCAGCCCTGCCCCGGGCTCCTACAATGAGCAGTTCTTC. As protein: CASSPAPGSYNEQFF.

The V call is TRBV21-1, the J call TRBJ2-4. TRBV21-1 is a pseudogene segment. The CDR3 is 17 amino acids. The CDR3 nucleotides are TGTGCCAGCAGCAGTCTGGGTGACGGGACGAGATTAAAAATTCAGTACTTC. This gives the protein CASSSLGDGTRLKIQYF.

The gene calls are TRBV11-2 and TRBJ1-5, with no clear D. V lost 5 bases, J lost 0 bases, and 8 bases lay in between. The CDR3 has 14 amino acids. CDR1 SGHAT and CDR2 FQNNGV come from the germline V gene. CDR3 amino acids: CASSPTNSNQPQHF. As DNA, the CDR3 is TGTGCCAGCAGCCCCACCAATAGCAATCAGCCCCAGCATTTT.

J is TRBJ1-2 and V is TRBV2; 7 nucleotides match TRBD1. The V gene end was trimmed by 6 bases and the J gene end by 3 bases; junction bases not matched to a gene: 10. The germline V gene has CDR1 SNHLY and CDR2 FYNNEI. CDR3 length: 15 amino acids. The CDR3 coding sequence is TGTGCCAGCAGCCCGGACGAGACAGGGTACTATGGCTACACCTTC. Translated, it gives CASSPDETGYYGYTF.

The chain combines TRBV7-6 with TRBJ1-1; D gene unclear. V was shortened by 6 bases and J by 8 bases, with 10 bases between the two germline ends. CDR3 size: 11 residues. CDR1 is SGHVS and CDR2 is FNYEAQ in the germline V gene. CDR3 in amino acids: CASRTTIEAFF. CDR3 nucleotides: TGTGCCAGCAGGACGACGATAGAAGCTTTCTTT.

The rearrangement links TRBV11-2 to TRBJ1-4; D gene ambiguous. Looked up from germline, CDR1 is SGHAT and CDR2 is FQNNGV. The V gene lost 3 bases and the J gene lost 8 bases, with 13 bases spanning the gap. CDR3 length: 14 amino acids. The CDR3 nucleotides are TGTGCCAGCAGCTTGGATCGGGCTTACGAAAAACTGTTTTTT. As protein: CASSLDRAYEKLFF.

The rearrangement joins TRBV7-3 to TRBJ2-6; D might be TRBD1 or TRBD2, each matching 6 bases. The germline CDR1 and CDR2 sequences are SGHTA and FQGTGA. CDR3 size: 16 residues. The ends were cut back, 5 bases at V and 4 bases at J, with 15 bases in the middle. In nucleotides, the CDR3 is TGTGCCAGCAGCCCCCCGGCGGGGACAGGGGCCAACGTCCTGACTTTC. This codes for CASSPPAGTGANVLTF.

The chain carries TRBV24-1 and TRBJ1-1, with D maybe TRBD1 (5 bases). This CDR3 is built from 14 residues. V was shortened by 0 bases and J by 3 bases, with 7 bases between the two germline ends. CDR1 KGHDR and CDR2 SFDVKD come from the germline V gene. The CDR3 region is CATSDLGGHTEAFF. CDR3 nucleotide sequence: TGTGCCACCAGTGATTTGGGGGGACACACTGAAGCTTTCTTT.